The next 17 T cell receptor beta chains were all read from a single sample in a study of OX40 agonist ivuxolimab in advanced cancers. Receptor amplification or capture employed the immunoSEQ multiplex PCR assay. TCRdb took this table from immuneACCESS and kept in-frame rearrangements with V and J called. Such tables lack part of the clones; where checked against another copy, unresolved V genes explain under half of the gap, and the rest is unexplained. Recorded for this sample are 83,000 or so clones; 86% of them occurred a single time. Jointly, the top ten make up 1.5% to 2% of the sample. The specimen was CD4+ or CD8+ T cells sorted from blood, collected in a trial of the OX40 agonist ivuxolimab. These receptors were obtained from an adult with an advanced solid tumor such as melanoma, head and neck, liver or kidney cancer.

V usage is TRBV6-6 and J usage is TRBJ2-7; D unresolved. This CDR3 region has 14 residues. V lost 0 bases and J 3 bases, leaving 9 bases between the germline ends. CDR1 is MNHNY and CDR2 is SVGAGI in the germline V gene (reference sequence). CDR3 loop: CASSYSGVGYEQYF. The CDR3 nucleotides read TGTGCCAGCAGTTACTCGGGTGTTGGCTACGAGCAGTACTTC.

This clone was detected only once. The chain uses TRBV19 and TRBJ2-7, with 7 bases fitting TRBD2. Per germline, CDR1 LNHDA and CDR2 SQIVND (reference sequence). With 11 bases clipped from V and 1 base from J, the junction kept 5 bases outside the gene matches. The CDR3 extends over 12 amino acids. This chain's CDR3 is CASSGVSYEQYF. The CDR3 DNA is TGTGCCTCAAGCGGGGTTTCCTACGAGCAGTACTTC.

The chain is built from TRBV23-1 and TRBJ1-5; tentative D call: TRBD1 (5 bases). TRBV23-1 is placed among ORFs of uncertain function. The CDR3 extends over 15 amino acids. Trimming pared 3 bases from V and 5 bases from J, leaving 14 bases between. The CDR3 region has the DNA TGCGCCAGCAGTCAGAGGGGCCCCCTGGATCAGCCCCAGCATTTT. Its protein is CASSQRGPLDQPQHF.

This clone was counted once. The chain links TRBV6-6 to TRBJ1-3; D is uncertain. V lost 10 bases and J 0 bases, leaving 13 bases between the germline ends. CDR3 length: 14 residues. The germline CDR1 and CDR2 sequences are MNHNY and SVGAGI (reference sequence). CDR3 region: CATYRSSSGNTIYF. DNA for the CDR3: TGTGCCACTTACAGATCCTCCTCTGGAAACACCATATATTTT.

The rearrangement uses TRBV6-6 and TRBJ2-1, with D unclear. The V and J ends lost 7 bases and 9 bases respectively, with 10 bases between them. The CDR3 has 11 amino acids. Germline assignment: CDR1 MNHNY and CDR2 SVGAGI (reference sequence). The DNA of the CDR3 is TGTGCCAGCATGTTGGCGGTTGAGCAGTTCTTC. This codes for CASMLAVEQFF.

The V call is TRBV7-2, the J call TRBJ2-7; D possibly corresponds to TRBD1 (6 bases). The CDR3 spans 14 residues. V lost 0 bases, J lost 4 bases, and 10 bases lay in between. Germline lookup yields CDR1 SGHTA and CDR2 FQGNSA. The CDR3 DNA is TGTGCCAGCAGCTTAGCGCCAGGGGATTACGAGCAGTACTTC. This codes for CASSLAPGDYEQYF.

This clone occurred once. CDR3 DNA: TGTGCCAGCAGCGCGGGACAGGTTGATGGCTACACCTTC. Amino acids: CASSAGQVDGYTF. The rearrangement links TRBV7-9 to TRBJ1-2; 8 bases match TRBD1. The CDR3 is made up of 13 amino acids. Germline assignment: CDR1 SEHNR and CDR2 FQNEAQ (reference sequence). V trimming: 5 bases; J trimming: 6 bases; junction bases outside the gene matches: 5.

V gene TRBV19 combines with J gene TRBJ2-3; D unresolved. Germline CDR1 is LNHDA and CDR2 is SQIVND (reference sequence). There are 14 residues in the CDR3. With 3 bases removed from V and 2 bases from J, the gap between germline ends came to 9 bases. The CDR3: CASSIATATDTQYF. CDR3 DNA sequence: TGTGCCAGTAGTATTGCCACCGCCACAGATACGCAGTATTTT.

J is TRBJ2-5 and V is TRBV5-5; TRBD2 is a possible D gene (6 bases). CDR3 size: 16 residues. Germline CDR1 SGHKS, CDR2 YYEKEE (reference sequence). Trimming removed 4 bases from V and 5 bases from J, with 21 bases in between. Written as DNA, the CDR3 is TGTGCCAGCAGCCCCCTTCCAGCAGCCCGGGGGGAGACCCAGTACTTC. Protein sequence: CASSPLPAARGETQYF. Full variable domain (outside the CDR3, taken from reference TRBV5-5 and TRBJ2-5): DAGVTQSPTHLIKTRGQQVTLRCSPISGHKSVSWYQQVLGQGPQFIFQYYEKEERGRGNFPDRFSARQFPNYSSELNVNALLLGDSALYLCASSPLPAARGETQYFGPGTRLLVL.

The chain employs TRBV5-1 and TRBJ2-1; 9 positions agree with TRBD1. The CDR3 covers 16 residues. Germline CDR1 and CDR2: SGHRS and YFSETQ. The J segment lost 0 bases and the V segment lost 5 bases, leaving 6 bases of the junction unmatched. The CDR3 nucleotides read TGCGCCAGCAGAGCCGGGACAGGGAGCTCCTACAATGAGCAGTTCTTC. Its translation: CASRAGTGSSYNEQFF.

The chain is built from TRBV7-3 and TRBJ2-1, with D tentatively TRBD2 (7 bases). The CDR3 contains 15 residues. Trimming took 3 bases from V and 5 from J, leaving 14 bases between them. CDR1 is SGHTA, CDR2 FQGTGA, per germline. The CDR3 DNA follows: TGTGCCAGCAGCTTCACGGGGGGCCCCAACAATGAGCAGTTCTTC. Protein: CASSFTGGPNNEQFF.

The V call is TRBV7-3, the J call TRBJ1-1; D possibly corresponds to TRBD1 (5 bases). The CDR3 is 15 residues long. Germline assignment: CDR1 SGHTA and CDR2 FQGTGA. Trimming shortened V by 2 bases and J by 1 base, and 11 bases separated the two germline ends. This chain's CDR3 is CASSLGGGRNTEAFF. The CDR3 bases are TGTGCCAGCAGCTTAGGGGGTGGAAGGAACACTGAAGCTTTCTTT.

The chain joins TRBV9 to TRBJ2-3, with 8 bases matching TRBD2. CDR3 length equals 16 residues. V shed 6 bases and J 6 bases; nucleotides not matched to a gene: 15. Germline V gene lookup returns CDR1 SGDLS and CDR2 YYNGEE. Here the CDR3 reads CASTQLRGLEGDTQYF. The CDR3 DNA sequence: TGTGCCAGCACCCAGCTCAGGGGACTAGAGGGGGATACGCAGTATTTT.

The rearrangement links TRBV11-2 to TRBJ2-3; TRBD2 matches 10 bases. The CDR3 is 16 amino acids. Germline loops: CDR1 SGHAT, CDR2 FQNNGV. J gave up 2 bases and V 5 bases, and 7 bases lay outside the gene matches. The CDR3: CASSLGLAVTTDTQYF. The CDR3 DNA sequence: TGTGCCAGCAGCCTAGGACTAGCGGTGACCACAGATACGCAGTATTTT. Full variable domain (missing parts from reference TRBV11-2 and TRBJ2-3): EAGVAQSPRYKIIEKRQSVAFWCNPISGHATLYWYQQILGQGPKLLIQFQNNGVVDDSQLPKDRFSAERLKGVDSTLKIQPAKLEDSAVYLCASSLGLAVTTDTQYFGPGTRLTVL.

The rearrangement joins TRBV2 to TRBJ1-6; D possibly corresponds to TRBD1 (5 bases). This CDR3 comprises 14 residues. Germline V lookup: CDR1 SNHLY, CDR2 FYNNEI. Trimming left V 7 bases short and J 3 bases short, with 10 bases between. This CDR3 is CASNPDSYNSPLHF. CDR3 coding DNA: TGTGCCAGCAACCCAGACAGCTATAATTCACCCCTCCACTTT.

This sequence joins TRBV5-1 and TRBJ2-3; 11 positions match TRBD2. Unmatched junction bases numbered 3, after V lost 0 bases and J lost 3 bases. The CDR3 length is 16 residues. The germline V gene encodes CDR1 SGHRS and CDR2 YFSETQ. The CDR3 protein is CASSLGRLAGTDTQYF. The DNA for the CDR3 is TGCGCCAGCAGCTTGGGGCGACTAGCGGGGACAGATACGCAGTATTTT. The full variable domain, with the rest looked up from reference TRBV5-1 and TRBJ2-3, is KAGVTQTPRYLIKTRGQQVTLSCSPISGHRSVSWYQQTPGQGLQFLFEYFSETQRNKGNFPGRFSGRQFSNSRSEMNVSTLELGDSALYLCASSLGRLAGTDTQYFGPGTRLTVL.

The chain carries TRBV2 and TRBJ1-4; 9 bases align to TRBD1. Unmatched junction bases numbered 7, after V lost 9 bases and J lost 2 bases. The CDR3 totals 15 residues. Germline V CDR1 and CDR2: SNHLY, FYNNEI. The CDR3 here is CASQLGTGTNEKLFF. The CDR3, as DNA: TGTGCCAGTCAACTAGGGACAGGGACTAATGAAAAACTGTTTTTT.